This TCR beta chain was captured by sequencing in a study of blood T cell dynamics during melanoma immunotherapy. The study's findings and limits: At W3, later disease-control patients showed bifurcated PBMC repertoire changes, unlike progressors.

The CDR3 contains 15 residues. Germline loops: CDR1 LNHDA, CDR2 SQIVND (reference sequence). V lost 3 bases, J lost 1 base, and 10 bases lay in between. Time point of the sample: week 3, after first cycle of checkpoint inhibitor. Prior systemic cancer therapy, immunosuppressant use and other active malignancies excluded patients. Note on this clone: Its cognate antigen is unknown.

This table comes from immunoSEQ multiplex PCR, and its TCRdb copy is limited to in-frame clones, with some not included. The sample carries about 10,000 clones, about 85% recorded once. The receptor comes from a human donor with melanoma. This specimen was blood, taken from a patient treated with checkpoint blockade. V is TRBV19 and J is TRBJ1-5; D might be TRBD1 (5 bases). For the CDR3, the DNA is TGTGCCAGTAGTATCAGGGATCAGAGCAATCAGCCCCAGCATTTT. This translates into CASSIRDQSNQPQHF.